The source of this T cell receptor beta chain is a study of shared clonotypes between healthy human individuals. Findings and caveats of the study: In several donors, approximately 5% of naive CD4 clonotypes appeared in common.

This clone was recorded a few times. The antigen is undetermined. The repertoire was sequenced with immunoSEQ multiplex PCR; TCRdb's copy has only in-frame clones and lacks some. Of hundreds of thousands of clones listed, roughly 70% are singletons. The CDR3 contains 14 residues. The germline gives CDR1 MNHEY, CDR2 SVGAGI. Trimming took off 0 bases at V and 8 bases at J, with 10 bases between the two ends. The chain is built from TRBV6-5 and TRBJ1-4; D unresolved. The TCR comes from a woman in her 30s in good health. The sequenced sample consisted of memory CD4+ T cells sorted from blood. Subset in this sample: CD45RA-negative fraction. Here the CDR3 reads CASSYSTSGEKLFF. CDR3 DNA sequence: TGTGCCAGCAGTTACTCGACTTCGGGCGAAAAACTGTTTTTT.